This T cell receptor (beta chain) is drawn from a study of blood T cells in healthy people across ages. Study-level background: Template switching picked up about one barcoded beta molecule for each two T cells. General observations from the study: Roughly linear age-related decline in beta diversity appeared, significant by age 40.

Remarks on this clonotype: Its target is not known.

Primers used in a second PCR of about 6 to 12 cycles were a sample-barcoded 5' primer and a J-beta primer mix. A template-switch adaptor with 12 random nucleotides tagged each cDNA molecule. One entry per CDR3 protein, called by TCRdb with MiXCR from the 5' RACE reads. The sample consists of roughly 730,000 distinct CDR3 sequences, 56% of them appearing once. This CDR3 is built from 17 residues. Germline V gene sequence: CDR1 MNHEY, CDR2 SVGEGT. V gave up 4 bases and J gave up 4 bases; unmatched junction bases: 12. The specimen was blood. This chain uses TRBV6-2 or TRBV6-3 with TRBJ2-1, with 8 bases matching TRBD2. The TCR was taken from a man aged 40-49 years in good health. The CDR3 loop reads CASSFSELAVRYNEQFF. The CDR3 region has the DNA TGTGCCAGCAGTTTCTCCGAACTAGCGGTCCGTTACAATGAGCAGTTCTTC.